This TCR beta chain derives from a study of post-analysis software for immune sequencing data. In the study overall: The patients showed relapsing-remitting, secondary progressive and progressive-relapsing multiple sclerosis courses.

Each TCR beta cDNA library carried unique molecular identifiers. T cells numbering 1 to 10 million yielded 450,000 to 600,000 cDNA molecules. Via MiXCR, TCRdb re-called the PCR reads, giving one row per CDR3 protein. The sample consists of a few hundred thousand distinct CDR3 sequences, about 39% of them appearing once. Germline V CDR1 and CDR2: MGHRA, YSYEKL. The V end was cut by 4 bases, the J end by 11 bases, with 20 bases between. CDR3 size: 14 residues. With respect to this clonotype: The antigen is unknown.

Points from the study as a whole: Included in a set of about five TRBV segments more frequent in patients than controls were TRBV5-6, TRBV5-1 and TRBV20-1. Controls' normalized Chao1 diversity significantly exceeded that of multiple sclerosis patients. Strong same-batch co-clustering of samples appeared with F measure clustering.

The gene calls are TRBV4-1 and TRBJ2-5; either TRBD1 or TRBD2 may fit D (5 bases each). Specimen: blood. The sequence was collected from a girl aged 2-9 years with multiple sclerosis. CDR3 loop: CASSLGLTRGEQYF. Here the CDR3 DNA reads TGCGCCAGCAGCCTCGGACTTACCAGAGGGGAGCAGTACTTC.